One sample yielded the 3 T cell receptor beta chains listed below, sequenced in a study of CD8+ T cells in alopecia areata. RNA extraction and reverse transcription yielded cDNA as sequencing template. The repertoire was sequenced with immunoSEQ multiplex PCR; TCRdb's copy has only in-frame clones and lacks some. The repertoire has some 220,000 clones, 50% to 60% of them found once; the top ten carry more than 1.5%. Treatment in this sample: oral pan-JAK inhibitor, 5-10 mg twice daily. Sequenced here: CD4+ T cells sorted from blood, sampled at week 4, from a patient treated with tofacitinib. Every receptor here comes from a human donor with alopecia areata.

The chain has TRBV6-1 and TRBJ2-4; D might be TRBD1 (5 bases). This CDR3 is built from 14 residues. Looked up from germline, CDR1 is MNHNS and CDR2 is SASEGT. V was shortened by 2 bases and J by 2 bases, with 7 bases between the two germline ends. The CDR3 DNA is TGTGCCAGCAGTGAAAGGGGTTCCAAAAACATTCAGTACTTC. Translation gives CASSERGSKNIQYF.

CDR3 sequence (DNA): TGTGCCAGCAGCCTCCGGGACAGGGGGCGGGAGACCCAGTACTTC. This codes for CASSLRDRGRETQYF. The V and J genes are TRBV11-2 and TRBJ2-5, with 12 bases lining up with TRBD1. V shed 5 bases, J shed 5 bases, and the junction held 6 bases outside the gene matches. Germline CDR1 and CDR2: SGHAT and FQNNGV. The CDR3 runs 15 residues.

The gene calls are TRBV5-1 and TRBJ2-7, with 13 bases fitting TRBD2. Germline trimming cut 4 bases from V and 2 bases from J; bases unmatched to any gene: 3. The CDR3 has 15 amino acids. Per germline, CDR1 SGHRS and CDR2 YFSETQ. In DNA, the CDR3 is TGCGCCAGCAGCAGGGGACTAGCGGGGACCTACGAGCAGTACTTC. Its protein is CASSRGLAGTYEQYF.